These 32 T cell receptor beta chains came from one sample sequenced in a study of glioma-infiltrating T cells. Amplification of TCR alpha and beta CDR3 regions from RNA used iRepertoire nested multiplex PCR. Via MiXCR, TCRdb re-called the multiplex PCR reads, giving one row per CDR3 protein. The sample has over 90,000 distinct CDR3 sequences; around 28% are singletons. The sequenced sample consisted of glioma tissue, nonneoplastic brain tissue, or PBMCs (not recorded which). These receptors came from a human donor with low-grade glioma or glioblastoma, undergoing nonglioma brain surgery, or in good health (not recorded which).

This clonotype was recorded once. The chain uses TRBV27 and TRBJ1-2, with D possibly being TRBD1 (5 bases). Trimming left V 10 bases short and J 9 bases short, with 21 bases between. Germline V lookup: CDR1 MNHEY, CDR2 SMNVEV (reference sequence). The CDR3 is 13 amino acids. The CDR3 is CATPRRGRWSYTF. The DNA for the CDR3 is TGTGCCACTCCTAGGCGGGGGAGGTGGAGCTACACCTTC.

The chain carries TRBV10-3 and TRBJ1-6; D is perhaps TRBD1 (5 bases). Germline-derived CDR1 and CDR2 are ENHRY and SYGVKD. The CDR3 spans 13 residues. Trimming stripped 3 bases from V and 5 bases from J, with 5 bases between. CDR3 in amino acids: CAISDRDNSPLHF. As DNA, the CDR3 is TGTGCCATCAGTGACAGGGATAATTCACCCCTCCACTTT.

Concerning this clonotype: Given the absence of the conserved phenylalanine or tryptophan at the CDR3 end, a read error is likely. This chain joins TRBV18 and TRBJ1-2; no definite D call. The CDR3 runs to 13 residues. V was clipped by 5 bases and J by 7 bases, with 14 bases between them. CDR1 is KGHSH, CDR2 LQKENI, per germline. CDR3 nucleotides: TGTGCCAGCTCATCACAACACTCGACTGGCTACACCTAC. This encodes CASSSQHSTGYTY.

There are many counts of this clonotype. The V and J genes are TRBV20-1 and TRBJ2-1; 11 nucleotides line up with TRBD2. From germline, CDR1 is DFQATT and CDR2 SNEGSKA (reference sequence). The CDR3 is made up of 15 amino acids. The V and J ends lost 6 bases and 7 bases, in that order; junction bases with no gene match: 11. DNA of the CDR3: TGCAGTGCCCGTCGACTAGCGGGGCCGGTGAATGAGCAGTTCTTC. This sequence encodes CSARRLAGPVNEQFF.

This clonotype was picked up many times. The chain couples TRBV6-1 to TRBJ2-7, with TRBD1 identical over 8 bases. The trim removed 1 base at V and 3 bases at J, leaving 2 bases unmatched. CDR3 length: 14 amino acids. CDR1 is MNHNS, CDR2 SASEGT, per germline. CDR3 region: CASSEGTGFYEQYF. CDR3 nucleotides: TGTGCCAGCAGTGAAGGGACAGGGTTCTACGAGCAGTACTTC.

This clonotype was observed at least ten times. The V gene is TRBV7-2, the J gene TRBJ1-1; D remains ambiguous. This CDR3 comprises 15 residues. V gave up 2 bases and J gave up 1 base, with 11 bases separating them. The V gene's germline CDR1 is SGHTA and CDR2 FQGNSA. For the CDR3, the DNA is TGTGCCAGCAGCTTACGTCTAGGGTGGAACACTGAAGCTTTCTTT. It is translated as CASSLRLGWNTEAFF.

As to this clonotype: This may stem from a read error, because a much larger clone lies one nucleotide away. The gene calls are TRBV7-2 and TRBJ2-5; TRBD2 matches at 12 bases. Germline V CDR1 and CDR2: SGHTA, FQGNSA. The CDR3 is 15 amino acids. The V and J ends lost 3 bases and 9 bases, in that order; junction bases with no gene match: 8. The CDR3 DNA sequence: TGTGCCAGCAGCTTCACTAGCGGGGGGAAGGAGGCCCAGTACTTC. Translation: CASSFTSGGKEAQYF.

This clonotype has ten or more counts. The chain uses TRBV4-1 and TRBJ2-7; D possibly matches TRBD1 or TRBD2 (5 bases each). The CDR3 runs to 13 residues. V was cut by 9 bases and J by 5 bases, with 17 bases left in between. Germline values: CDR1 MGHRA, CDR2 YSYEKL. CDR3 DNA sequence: TGCGCCAGTAGTGGGACGCTTCCCGACGAGCAGTACTTC. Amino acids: CASSGTLPDEQYF.

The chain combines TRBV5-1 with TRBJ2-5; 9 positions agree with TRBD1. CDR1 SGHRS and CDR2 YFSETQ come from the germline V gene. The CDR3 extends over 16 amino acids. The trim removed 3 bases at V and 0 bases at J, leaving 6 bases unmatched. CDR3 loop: CASSSGGTGYQETQYF. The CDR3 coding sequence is TGCGCCAGCAGCTCAGGGGGGACAGGGTACCAAGAGACCCAGTACTTC.

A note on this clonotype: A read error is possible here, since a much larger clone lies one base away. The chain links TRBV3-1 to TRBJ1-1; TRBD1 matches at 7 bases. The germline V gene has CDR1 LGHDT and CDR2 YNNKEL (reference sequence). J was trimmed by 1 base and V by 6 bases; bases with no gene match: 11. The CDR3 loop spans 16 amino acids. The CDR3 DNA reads TGTGCCAGCAGGCGCGACTCCGGGACAGAGAACACTGAAGCTTTCTTT. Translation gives CASRRDSGTENTEAFF.

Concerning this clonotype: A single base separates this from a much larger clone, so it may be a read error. CDR3 nucleotide sequence: TGTGCCTCACTCCGGGACAGTAAACCCATAATCAATCAGCCCCAGCATTTT. Its translation is CASLRDSKPIINQPQHF. The rearrangement joins TRBV19 to TRBJ1-5; TRBD1 aligns across 7 bases. Germline loops: CDR1 LNHDA, CDR2 SQIVND (reference sequence). The CDR3 loop spans 17 amino acids. Losses at the gene ends were 11 bases for V and 3 bases for J; bases not matched to a gene: 19. The complete variable domain, with remaining parts taken from reference TRBV19 and TRBJ1-5, reads DGGITQSPKYLFRKEGQNVTLSCEQNLNHDAMYWYRQDPGQGLRLIYYSQIVNDFQKGDIAEGYSVSREKKESFPLTVTSAQKNPTAFYLCASLRDSKPIINQPQHFGDGTRLSIL.

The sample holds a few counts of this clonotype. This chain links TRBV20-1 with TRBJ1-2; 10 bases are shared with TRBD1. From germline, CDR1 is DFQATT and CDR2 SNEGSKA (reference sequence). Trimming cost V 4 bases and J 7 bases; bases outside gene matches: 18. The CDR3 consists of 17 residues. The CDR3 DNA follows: TGCAGTGCTAAGAGTCTGGGACAGGGGATCCCATTGGGTGGCTACACCTTC. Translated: CSAKSLGQGIPLGGYTF.

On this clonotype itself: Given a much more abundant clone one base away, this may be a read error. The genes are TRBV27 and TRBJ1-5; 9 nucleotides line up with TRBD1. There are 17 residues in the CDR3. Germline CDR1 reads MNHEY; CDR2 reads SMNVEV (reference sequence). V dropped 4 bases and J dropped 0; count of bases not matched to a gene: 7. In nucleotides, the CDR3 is TGTGCCAGCAGTTCGGGACAGGGTGCCTATAGCAATCAGCCCCAGCATTTT. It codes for CASSSGQGAYSNQPQHF.

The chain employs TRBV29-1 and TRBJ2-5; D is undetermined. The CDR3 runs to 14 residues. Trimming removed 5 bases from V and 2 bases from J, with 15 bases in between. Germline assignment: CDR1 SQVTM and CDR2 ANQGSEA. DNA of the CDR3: TGCAGCGTTCCGTGGTGGTCGGAGCAAGAGACCCAGTACTTC. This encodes CSVPWWSEQETQYF.

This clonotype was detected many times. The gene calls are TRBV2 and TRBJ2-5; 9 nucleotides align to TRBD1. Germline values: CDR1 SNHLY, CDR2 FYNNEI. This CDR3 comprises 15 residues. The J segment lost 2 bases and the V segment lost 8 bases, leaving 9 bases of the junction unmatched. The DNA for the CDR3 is TGTGCCAGCTGCAGGGGACAGGGTACGCAAGAGACCCAGTACTTC. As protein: CASCRGQGTQETQYF.

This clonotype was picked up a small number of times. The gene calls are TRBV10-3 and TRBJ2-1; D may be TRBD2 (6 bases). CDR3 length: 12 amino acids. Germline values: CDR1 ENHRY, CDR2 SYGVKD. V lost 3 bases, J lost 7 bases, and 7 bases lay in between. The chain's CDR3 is CAISDGGNEQFF. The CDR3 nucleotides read TGTGCCATCAGTGACGGGGGAAATGAGCAGTTCTTC.

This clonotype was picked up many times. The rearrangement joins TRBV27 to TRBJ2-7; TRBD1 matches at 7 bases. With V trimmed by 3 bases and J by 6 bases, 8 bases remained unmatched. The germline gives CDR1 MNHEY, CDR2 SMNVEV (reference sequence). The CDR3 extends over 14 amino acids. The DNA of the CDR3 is TGTGCCAGCAGTTTGGGAGACAGGGAAGGCGAGCAGTACTTC. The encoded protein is CASSLGDREGEQYF.

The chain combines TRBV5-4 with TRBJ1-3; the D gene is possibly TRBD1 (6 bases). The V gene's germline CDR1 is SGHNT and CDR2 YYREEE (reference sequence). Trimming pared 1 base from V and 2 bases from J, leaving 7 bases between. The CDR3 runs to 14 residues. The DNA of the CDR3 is TGTGCCAGCAGCTTGAGGGGGGCTGGAAACACCATATATTTT. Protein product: CASSLRGAGNTIYF.

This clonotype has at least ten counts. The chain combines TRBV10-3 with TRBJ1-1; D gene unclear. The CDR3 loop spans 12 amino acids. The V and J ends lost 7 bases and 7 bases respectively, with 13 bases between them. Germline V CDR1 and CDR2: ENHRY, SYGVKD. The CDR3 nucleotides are TGTGCCATCATGGGCCCCCGGGTTGAAGCTTTCTTT. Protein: CAIMGPRVEAFF.

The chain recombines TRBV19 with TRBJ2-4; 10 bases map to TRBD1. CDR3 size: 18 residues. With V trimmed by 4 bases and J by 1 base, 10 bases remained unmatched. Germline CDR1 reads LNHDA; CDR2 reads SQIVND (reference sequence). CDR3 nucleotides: TGTGCCAGTAGTACCCACCCTGGGACAGGGGTGGCCAAAAACATTCAGTACTTC. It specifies CASSTHPGTGVAKNIQYF. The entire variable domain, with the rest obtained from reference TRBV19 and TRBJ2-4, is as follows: DGGITQSPKYLFRKEGQNVTLSCEQNLNHDAMYWYRQDPGQGLRLIYYSQIVNDFQKGDIAEGYSVSREKKESFPLTVTSAQKNPTAFYLCASSTHPGTGVAKNIQYFGAGTRLSVL.

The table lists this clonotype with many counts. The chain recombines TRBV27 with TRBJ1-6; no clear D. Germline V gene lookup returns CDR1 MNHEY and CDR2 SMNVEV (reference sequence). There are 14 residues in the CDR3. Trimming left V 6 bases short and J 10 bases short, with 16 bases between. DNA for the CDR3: TGTGCCAGCAGCCTCCTAGAGTACAGATCACCCCTCCACTTT. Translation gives CASSLLEYRSPLHF.

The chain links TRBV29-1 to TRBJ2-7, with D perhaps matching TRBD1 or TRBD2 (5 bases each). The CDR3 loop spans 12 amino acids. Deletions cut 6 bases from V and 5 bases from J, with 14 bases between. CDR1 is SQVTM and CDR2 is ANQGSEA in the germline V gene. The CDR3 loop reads CSVPIGTHEQYF. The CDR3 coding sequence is TGCAGCGTGCCCATAGGGACGCACGAGCAGTACTTC.

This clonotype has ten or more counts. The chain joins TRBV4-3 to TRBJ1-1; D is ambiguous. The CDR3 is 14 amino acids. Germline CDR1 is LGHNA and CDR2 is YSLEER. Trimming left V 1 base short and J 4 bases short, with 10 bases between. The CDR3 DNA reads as TGCGCCAGCAGCCAAGGGTTGTTATTCACTGAAGCTTTCTTT. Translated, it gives CASSQGLLFTEAFF.

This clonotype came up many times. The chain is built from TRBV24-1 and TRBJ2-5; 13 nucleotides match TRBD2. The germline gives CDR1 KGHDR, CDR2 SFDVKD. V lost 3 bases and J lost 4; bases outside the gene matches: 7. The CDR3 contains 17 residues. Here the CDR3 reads CATSDPTGTSGAETQYF. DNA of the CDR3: TGTGCCACCAGTGATCCGACCGGGACTAGCGGGGCAGAGACCCAGTACTTC.

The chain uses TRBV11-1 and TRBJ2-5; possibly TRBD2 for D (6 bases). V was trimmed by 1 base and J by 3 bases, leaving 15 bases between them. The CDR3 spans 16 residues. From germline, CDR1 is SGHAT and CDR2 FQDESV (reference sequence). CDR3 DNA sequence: TGTGCCAGCAGCTTAGAACCTCCTACGGGAGAAGAGACCCAGTACTTC. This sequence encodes CASSLEPPTGEETQYF.

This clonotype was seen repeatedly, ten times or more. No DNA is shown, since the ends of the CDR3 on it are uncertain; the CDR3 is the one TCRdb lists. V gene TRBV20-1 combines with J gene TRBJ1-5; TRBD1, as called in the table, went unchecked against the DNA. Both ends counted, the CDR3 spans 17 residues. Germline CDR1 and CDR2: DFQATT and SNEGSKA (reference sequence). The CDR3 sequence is CSAREFGAGTLNQPQHF.

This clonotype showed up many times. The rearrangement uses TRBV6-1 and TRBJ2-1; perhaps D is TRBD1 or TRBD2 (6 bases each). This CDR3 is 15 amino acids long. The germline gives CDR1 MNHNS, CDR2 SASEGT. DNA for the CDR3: TGTGCTGTTGTACGAGGAGGGGGGCCTCGTAATGAGCAGTTCTTC. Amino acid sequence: CAVVRGGGPRNEQFF.

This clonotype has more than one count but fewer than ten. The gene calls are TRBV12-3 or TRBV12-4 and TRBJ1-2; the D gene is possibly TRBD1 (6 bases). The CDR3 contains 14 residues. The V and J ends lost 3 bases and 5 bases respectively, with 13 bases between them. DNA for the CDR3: TGTGCCAGCAGTTTGAGGGGGGCAGCGTATGGCTACACCTTC. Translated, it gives CASSLRGAAYGYTF.

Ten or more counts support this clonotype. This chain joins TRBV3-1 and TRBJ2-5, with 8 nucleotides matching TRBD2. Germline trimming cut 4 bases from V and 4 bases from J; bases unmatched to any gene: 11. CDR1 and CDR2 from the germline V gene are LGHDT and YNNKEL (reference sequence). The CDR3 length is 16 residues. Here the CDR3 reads CASSLTLGLAGETQYF. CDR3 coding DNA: TGTGCCAGCAGCCTTACCCTCGGTCTAGCGGGAGAGACCCAGTACTTC.

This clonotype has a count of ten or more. The CDR3 spells CASSFFGRDQPQHF. The CDR3 coding sequence is TGTGCCAGCAGCTTTTTTGGGAGGGATCAGCCCCAGCATTTT. V gene TRBV7-2 combines with J gene TRBJ1-5; no clear D gene. Per the germline V gene, CDR1 is SGHTA and CDR2 is FQGNSA. Deletions cut 3 bases from V and 5 bases from J, with 11 bases between. There are 14 residues in the CDR3.

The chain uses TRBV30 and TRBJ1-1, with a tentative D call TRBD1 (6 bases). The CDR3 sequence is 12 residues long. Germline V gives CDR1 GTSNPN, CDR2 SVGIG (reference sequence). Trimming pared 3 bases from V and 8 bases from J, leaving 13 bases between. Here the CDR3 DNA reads TGTGCCTGGAGCCGTGATCAGGGGGAAGCTTTCTTT. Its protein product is CAWSRDQGEAFF.

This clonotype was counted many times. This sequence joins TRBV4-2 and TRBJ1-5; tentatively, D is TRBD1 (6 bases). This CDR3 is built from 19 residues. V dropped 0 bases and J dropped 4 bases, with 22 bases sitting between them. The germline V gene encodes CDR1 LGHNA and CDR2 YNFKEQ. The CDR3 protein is CASSQDQDLGHHINQPQHF. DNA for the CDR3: TGTGCCAGCAGCCAAGATCAAGATTTGGGACACCACATTAATCAGCCCCAGCATTTT.